What follows is one T cell receptor beta chain and its context. As yet, its antigen is unknown. This sample stems from a study of beta chain features in type 1 diabetes. Broader study findings: The naive, central memory and Treg TCRB repertoires looked more alike in patients than they did in healthy donors.

The germline CDR1 and CDR2 sequences are SGHNT and YYREEE (reference sequence). The CDR3 length is 18 residues. V lost 4 bases to trimming and J lost 4 bases; unmatched junction nucleotides: 11. The isolated RNA, all of it, was reverse transcribed, so expressed TCRB transcripts were what got sequenced. The assay was immunoSEQ multiplex PCR, and TCRdb's table has in-frame clones only and misses some. The sample consists of about 42,000 clones, 50% of them appearing once. The V call is TRBV5-4, the J call TRBJ2-7, with 16 nucleotides matching TRBD2. The source of this sequence is a woman aged 25 to 39 in good health. Sequenced material: stem cell memory CD4+ T cells from blood. CDR3 protein: CASSPQPGTSGRVYEQYF. For the CDR3, the DNA is TGTGCCAGCAGCCCACAGCCCGGGACTAGCGGGAGGGTATACGAGCAGTACTTC.